A selection of T cell receptor beta chains follows, all from one sample in a study of OX40 agonist ivuxolimab in advanced cancers. Only in-frame clones appear in the TCRdb table, and some are missing; sequencing was by immunoSEQ multiplex PCR. The profile shows just under 55,000 clones, about 80% of them singletons. The specimen was CD4+ or CD8+ T cells sorted from blood, collected in a trial of the OX40 agonist ivuxolimab. These receptors were collected from an adult with an advanced solid tumor such as melanoma, head and neck, liver or kidney cancer. Both conserved end residues are part of each CDR3. D genes are given only for firm matches. Clone size appears in some rows only: once, few, many, or a class for an expanded clone.

D,size,J,V,DNA,CDR3
.,.,TRBJ1-1,TRBV6-5,TGTGCCAGCACTTGGGGGGAAAACACTGAAGCTTTCTTT,CASTWGENTEAFF
.,.,TRBJ1-2,TRBV7-3,TGTGCCAGCAGCCCACAACCGGGGCTCGGCTACACCTTC,CASSPQPGLGYTF
.,.,TRBJ2-7,TRBV9,TGTGCCAGCAGCGCCCCCGGGACGGGGTACGAGCAGTACTTC,CASSAPGTGYEQYF
TRBD2,once,TRBJ2-2,TRBV7-9,TGTGCCAGCAGCTTAGCGGGAGGGCCAATTCTAAACACCGGGGAGCTGTTTTTT,CASSLAGGPILNTGELFF
.,few,TRBJ2-3,TRBV28,TGTGCCAGCAGTTTATTAGGAGCCAGACTACTTTTT,CASSLLGARLLF
TRBD1,.,TRBJ1-2,TRBV7-9,TGTGCCAGCAGCTTCAGGGACAGATATGGCTACACCTTC,CASSFRDRYGYTF
TRBD1,.,TRBJ2-7,TRBV14,TGTGCCAGCAGCCAAGAGATCAACAGGGGGAACTCCTACGAGCAGTACTTC,CASSQEINRGNSYEQYF
TRBD2,.,TRBJ2-7,TRBV2,TGTGCCAGCAGTGTTCAGGGAGGGAGCTCCTACGAGCAGTACTTC,CASSVQGGSSYEQYF
TRBD1,.,TRBJ2-7,TRBV28,TGTGCCAGCAGTCCGGGGACAGCCGGATCCTACGAGCAGTACTTC,CASSPGTAGSYEQYF
TRBD1,.,TRBJ1-2,TRBV7-2,TGTGCCAGCAGCTTGGACAGGGCTAACTATGGCTACACCTTC,CASSLDRANYGYTF
TRBD2,.,TRBJ2-1,TRBV15,TGTGCCACCAGCAGACCGGGACTAGCGGAGACCTACAATGAGCAGTTCTTC,CATSRPGLAETYNEQFF
TRBD2,.,TRBJ2-7,TRBV7-8,TGTGCCAGCAGCTTACCGGGGGGCTACGAGCAGTACTTC,CASSLPGGYEQYF
.,.,TRBJ1-5,TRBV7-2,TGTGCCAGCAGCTCCTACCGGTCAGGGGCAGGACAGCCCCAGCATTTT,CASSSYRSGAGQPQHF
.,.,TRBJ2-2,TRBV19,TGTGCCAGTAGTCCTACGCGGGCGGGGAACACCGGGGAGCTGTTTTTT,CASSPTRAGNTGELFF
TRBD2,.,TRBJ2-3,TRBV5-1,TGCGCCAGCAGCTTGTTCCTCGGGACTAGCGGGAGTGGTAGGACAGATACGCAGTATTTT,CASSLFLGTSGSGRTDTQYF
TRBD1,.,TRBJ1-4,TRBV18,TGTGCCAGCTCACGGGACAGGAATGAAAAACTGTTTTTT,CASSRDRNEKLFF
.,.,TRBJ2-7,TRBV5-8,TGTGCCAGCAGCTCGGAGGGCCTGAACTCCTACGAGCAGTACTTC,CASSSEGLNSYEQYF
.,.,TRBJ1-3,TRBV19,TGTGCCAGTAGTACAGCAGGTACAACTCTCTCTGGAAACACCATATATTTT,CASSTAGTTLSGNTIYF
TRBD1,.,TRBJ1-5,TRBV7-2,TGTGCCAGCAGCCCTCGGACAGGGGATCAGCCCCAGCATTTT,CASSPRTGDQPQHF
.,.,TRBJ2-1,TRBV4-3,TGCGCCAGCAGCCAAGTCCGGGACGAGCAGTTCTTC,CASSQVRDEQFF
TRBD2,.,TRBJ2-2,TRBV10-2,TGCGCCAGCAGTTCCGGGACTAGCAACACCGGGGAGCTGTTTTTT,CASSSGTSNTGELFF
.,.,TRBJ1-5,TRBV11-2,TGTGCCAGCAGCCTCGGACGGAACAATCAGCCCCAGCATTTT,CASSLGRNNQPQHF
TRBD2,few,TRBJ2-1,TRBV6-6,TGTGCCAGCAGTCAGAGTAGCGGGAACTACAATGAGCAGTTCTTC,CASSQSSGNYNEQFF
.,.,TRBJ2-1,TRBV7-2,TGTGCCAGCAGCTCTCGTGCGGGGAATATACCTTACAATGAGCAGTTCTTC,CASSSRAGNIPYNEQFF
TRBD2,.,TRBJ2-5,TRBV2,TGTGCCAGCAGTGAAGGGACTAGGGGTGAGACCCAGTACTTC,CASSEGTRGETQYF
.,.,TRBJ1-2,TRBV6-5,TGTGCCAGCAGTTACCGGGGGGCGAGCTATGGCTACACCTTC,CASSYRGASYGYTF
.,.,TRBJ1-1,TRBV7-9,TGTGCCAGCAGCTTAGTTCGGGGGGCCACTGAAGCTTTCTTT,CASSLVRGATEAFF
.,few,TRBJ1-6,TRBV6-5,TGTGCCAGCAGTTTAGGGAATTCACCCCTCCACTTT,CASSLGNSPLHF
.,.,TRBJ1-1,TRBV9,TGTGCCAGCAGCCCTCACAGGGTCGTCACTGAAGCTTTCTTT,CASSPHRVVTEAFF
.,.,TRBJ1-3,TRBV18,TGTGCCAGCTCATCTAGTAACTCTGGAAACACCATATATTTT,CASSSSNSGNTIYF
.,.,TRBJ2-7,TRBV28,TGTGCCAGCAGTCGAGGGGGGGTCCTTATTACGTACGAGCAGTACTTC,CASSRGGVLITYEQYF
.,.,TRBJ2-6,TRBV7-8,TGTGCCAGCAGCTTATGGGGATCTGGGGCCAACGTCCTGACTTTC,CASSLWGSGANVLTF
TRBD2,.,TRBJ2-3,TRBV5-1,TGCGCCAGCAGCTTACTAGCGGGAGGGACAGATACGCAGTATTTT,CASSLLAGGTDTQYF
.,.,TRBJ1-3,TRBV5-1,TGCGCCAGCAGTCGCGGGGGTGTCGGGTCTGGAAACACCATATATTTT,CASSRGGVGSGNTIYF
TRBD1,.,TRBJ2-2,TRBV6-6,TGTGCCACCCGACAGGGCCTTATGGCCGGGGAGCTGTTTTTT,CATRQGLMAGELFF
.,.,TRBJ1-1,TRBV6-6,TGTGCCAGCAGTCCGGGCAACACTGAAGCTTTCTTT,CASSPGNTEAFF
.,.,TRBJ1-2,TRBV6-5,TGTGCCAGCACAAGTGCAGGGGCCCGTATCGATGGCTACACCTTC,CASTSAGARIDGYTF
TRBD2,.,TRBJ2-7,TRBV10-2,TGCGCCAGCAATTTAGCGGGAGGGCACGGCGAGCAGTACTTC,CASNLAGGHGEQYF
TRBD1,.,TRBJ2-1,TRBV9,TGTGCCAGCAGCGTAAAGGACAGGGTCGATGAGCAGTTCTTC,CASSVKDRVDEQFF